This T cell receptor (beta chain) appears in the sequencing data of a study of identical twins. TCRdb ran MiXCR on the 5' RACE reads and lists one entry per CDR3 protein. The table shows some 690,000 distinct CDR3 sequences, with 21% occurring only once. Trimming took off 5 bases at V and 5 bases at J, with 18 bases between the two ends. This CDR3 comprises 15 residues. The germline V gene encodes CDR1 LNHNV and CDR2 YYDKDF (reference sequence). This sample also appeared in a second study, on T cells expressing NK-cell markers. That report adds: The same clonotypes also predominated in the CD3+CD56-NKG2C+ fraction of several donors.

The V call is TRBV15, the J call TRBJ2-5; D is perhaps TRBD2 (6 bases). The clonotype originates from a woman aged 18-35 years in good health. The sample was PBMCs. The CDR3: CATSPALAGGETQYF. The CDR3 DNA sequence: TGTGCCACCAGCCCCGCGTTGGCCGGAGGGGAGACCCAGTACTTC.